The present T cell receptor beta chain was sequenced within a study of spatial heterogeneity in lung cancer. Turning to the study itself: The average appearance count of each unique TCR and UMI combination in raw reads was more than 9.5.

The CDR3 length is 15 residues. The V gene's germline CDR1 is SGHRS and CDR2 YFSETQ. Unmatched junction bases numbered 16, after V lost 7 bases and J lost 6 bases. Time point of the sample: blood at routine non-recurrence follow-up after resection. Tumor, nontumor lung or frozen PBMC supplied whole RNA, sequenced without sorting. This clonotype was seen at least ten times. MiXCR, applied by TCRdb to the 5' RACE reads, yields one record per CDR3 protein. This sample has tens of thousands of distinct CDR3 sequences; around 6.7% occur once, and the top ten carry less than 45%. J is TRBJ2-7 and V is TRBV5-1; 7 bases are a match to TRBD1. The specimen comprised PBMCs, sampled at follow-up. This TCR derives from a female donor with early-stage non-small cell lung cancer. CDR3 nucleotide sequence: TGCGCCAGCGGACAACAGGGGTCTGGCGCTTCCGAGCAGTACTTC. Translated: CASGQQGSGASEQYF. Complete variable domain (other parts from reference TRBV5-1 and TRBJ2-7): KAGVTQTPRYLIKTRGQQVTLSCSPISGHRSVSWYQQTPGQGLQFLFEYFSETQRNKGNFPGRFSGRQFSNSRSEMNVSTLELGDSALYLCASGQQGSGASEQYFGPGTRLTVT.